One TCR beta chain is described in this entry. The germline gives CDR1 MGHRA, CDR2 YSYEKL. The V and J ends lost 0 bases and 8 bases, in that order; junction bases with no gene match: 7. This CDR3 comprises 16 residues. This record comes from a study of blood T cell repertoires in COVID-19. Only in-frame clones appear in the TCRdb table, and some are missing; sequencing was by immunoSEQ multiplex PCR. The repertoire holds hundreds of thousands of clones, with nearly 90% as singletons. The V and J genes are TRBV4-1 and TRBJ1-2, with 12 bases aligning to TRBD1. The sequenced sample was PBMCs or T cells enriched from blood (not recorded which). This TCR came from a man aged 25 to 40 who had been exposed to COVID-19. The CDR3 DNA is TGCGCCAGCAGCCAAGAGCCGGGACAGGGGGCTTGGGGCTACACCTTC. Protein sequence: CASSQEPGQGAWGYTF.